The clone carrying this TCR beta chain was seen many times. Its matching antigen is unknown. V was clipped by 3 bases and J by 5 bases, with 11 bases between them. Germline-derived CDR1 and CDR2 are MDHEN and SYDVKM. The CDR3 has 15 amino acids. The entry originates in a study of T cell repertoires in cytomegalovirus infection. About the study: Indications came from public TCR beta signatures; they pointed to CMV infection and to a matching HLA type.

TCRdb recomputed calls from the reads with MiXCR, one row per CDR3 protein. The sample holds fewer than 200,000 distinct CDR3 sequences, roughly 19% seen once. Study-wide findings and caveats: HLA-C-restricted TCR beta clonotypes specific for CMV led the ex vivo response. Pooled public TCR beta family frequency picked out CMV carriers with the relevant HLA.

The chain has TRBV28 and TRBJ1-6, with a tentative D call TRBD1 (5 bases). The specimen was PBMCs. The sequence was obtained from a human donor in good health (CMV status not recorded). Some clones in this sample may be carry-over from other donors' samples. Here the CDR3 reads CASSLGPGNNSPLHF. Here the CDR3 DNA reads TGTGCCAGCAGTTTGGGGCCGGGGAATAATTCACCCCTCCACTTT.